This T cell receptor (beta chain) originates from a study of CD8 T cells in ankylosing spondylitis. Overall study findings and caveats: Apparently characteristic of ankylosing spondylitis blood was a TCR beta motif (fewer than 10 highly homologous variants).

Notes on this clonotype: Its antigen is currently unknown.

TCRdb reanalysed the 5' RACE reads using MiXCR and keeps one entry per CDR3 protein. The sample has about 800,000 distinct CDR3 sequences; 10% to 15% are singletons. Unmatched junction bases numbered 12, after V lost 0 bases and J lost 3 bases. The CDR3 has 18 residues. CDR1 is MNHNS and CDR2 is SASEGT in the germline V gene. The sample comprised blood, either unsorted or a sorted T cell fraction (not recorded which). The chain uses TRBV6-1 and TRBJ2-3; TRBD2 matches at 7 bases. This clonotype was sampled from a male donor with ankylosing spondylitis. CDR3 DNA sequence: TGTGCCAGCAGTGAAGCGACCTTAGGAGCGGGGAAGACAGATACGCAGTATTTT. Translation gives CASSEATLGAGKTDTQYF.